This passage covers 5 T cell receptor beta chains from one sample sequenced in a study of post-analysis software for immune sequencing data (dated by TCRdb to 2014 to 2015). Results the study describes overall, beyond this receptor: Roughly 5 TRBV segments, including TRBV5-6, TRBV5-1 and TRBV20-1, were significantly more frequent in patients than controls.

The protocol used for the library was PCR. The sequencer was an Illumina HiSeq 2500. To reduce PCR and sequencing biases, unique molecular identifiers were incorporated into the TCR beta cDNA libraries. TCRdb reworked the public reads: Q25 trimming with fastp, MiXCR clone assembly, productive beta chains retained. Every distinct CDR3 protein forms one entry, paired with its most common genes and DNA. The sample table lists approximately 350,000 distinct CDR3 sequences, 30% to 45% of them with a count of one. Jointly, the top ten make up 13% of the sample. The antigens for these receptors are not known. Material for sequencing was blood. The source is a girl between 10 and 17 years old with multiple sclerosis.

The chain employs TRBV20-1 and TRBJ2-7; D may match TRBD1 or TRBD2 (5 bases each). The CDR3 totals 14 residues. Germline assignment: CDR1 DFQATT and CDR2 SNEGSKA (reference sequence). V shed 3 bases and J shed 4 bases, with 16 bases lying between them. CDR3 nucleotides: TGCAGTGCTAGGCAACCCCGGGGCCGATACGAGCAGTACTTC. Its translation: CSARQPRGRYEQYF.

There are many counts of this clonotype. The chain couples TRBV5-5 to TRBJ2-1; TRBD1 aligns across 7 bases. The germline gives CDR1 SGHKS, CDR2 YYEKEE (reference sequence). The ends lost 1 base at V and 5 bases at J; junction bases unmatched: 6. The CDR3 has 15 residues. The DNA of the CDR3 is TGTGCCAGCAGCTTGTTCAGGGGGATGGACAATGAGCAGTTCTTC. Translating it yields CASSLFRGMDNEQFF.

The V and J genes are TRBV4-1 and TRBJ1-5; D unclear. The CDR3 consists of 14 residues. Trimming removed 0 bases at V and 5 bases at J, with 8 bases between. Germline assignment: CDR1 MGHRA and CDR2 YSYEKL. The chain's CDR3 is CASSQENRDQPQHF. The CDR3 DNA reads as TGCGCCAGCAGCCAAGAAAACAGAGATCAGCCCCAGCATTTT.

The table lists this clonotype with many counts. The gene calls are TRBV12-3 or TRBV12-4 and TRBJ1-2; TRBD1 aligns across 8 bases. J gave up 4 bases and V 5 bases, and 3 bases lay outside the gene matches. This CDR3 contains 13 residues. Written as DNA, the CDR3 is TGTGCCAGCAGTCCCGGACAGGGCTATGGCTACACCTTC. It codes for CASSPGQGYGYTF.

This clonotype occurred a few times. The CDR3 spells CASSQALLNEQFF. The DNA for the CDR3 is TGCGCCAGCAGCCAAGCCCTGTTGAATGAGCAGTTCTTC. The chain combines TRBV4-1 with TRBJ2-1; D unresolved. V lost 1 base and J lost 7, with 8 bases in between. The CDR3 is made up of 13 amino acids. CDR1 MGHRA and CDR2 YSYEKL come from the germline V gene.